This is a list of T cell receptor beta chains from one sample in a study of blood T cells in healthy people across ages. TCRdb independently ran MiXCR on the 5' RACE reads; one entry per CDR3 protein. The sample gives about 580,000 distinct CDR3 sequences, 47% of which show up once; around 25% is in the top ten. The sequencing input was blood. The receptors stem from a man aged 80 or over in good health. Each CDR3 is given with its conserved first and last residue. Each record gives: clone size, D gene, V gene, J gene, CDR3 DNA, CDR3 protein. The D gene is left open where the match is weak. Not every row has a clone size; where given, it reads once, few, many or a size class.

>few|-|TRBV10-3|TRBJ1-5
TGTGCCATCAGTGAGACGATAGAGGGTCAGCCCCAGCATTTT
CAISETIEGQPQHF
>many|TRBD2|TRBV7-9|TRBJ2-5
TGTGCCAGCAGCGTCGAGCGGGATTTCGAGACCCAGTACTTC
CASSVERDFETQYF
>-|-|TRBV14|TRBJ2-5
TGTGCCAGCAGCCAAGGCCCATCCCAGTACTTC
CASSQGPSQYF
>-|-|TRBV6-5|TRBJ1-2
TGTGCCAGCGCAGGGCGCGGCTATGGCTACACCTTC
CASAGRGYGYTF
>few|TRBD1|TRBV3-1|TRBJ1-4
TGTGCCAGCAGCCTCACCGGGACAGGGGGCCATAATGAAAAACTGTTTTTT
CASSLTGTGGHNEKLFF
>once|-|TRBV18|TRBJ1-4
TGTGCCAGCTCACCGGAGATTGGACGGGGGGAAAAACTGTTTTTT
CASSPEIGRGEKLFF
>-|TRBD2|TRBV7-9|TRBJ2-5
TGTGCCAGCAGCTTAAAAAAGGCGGGAGAGGGGACCCAGTACTTC
CASSLKKAGEGTQYF
>-|-|TRBV20-1|TRBJ1-1
TGCAGTGCTAGGAAGGAGGTCATAACTGAAGCTTTCTTT
CSARKEVITEAFF
>-|TRBD2|TRBV20-1|TRBJ2-3
TGCAGTGCGCAGGGACTAGCGGGGGACACAGATACGCAGTATTTT
CSAQGLAGDTDTQYF
>-|-|TRBV29-1|TRBJ2-1
TGCAGCGTTGAAGATACCGTACCCGAGCAGTTCTTC
CSVEDTVPEQFF
>few|TRBD2|TRBV20-1|TRBJ2-5
TGCAGTGCCCCAAATCGACTAGCGGGTCCCAATGAGCAGTACTTC
CSAPNRLAGPNEQYF
>-|TRBD1|TRBV12-3/TRBV12-4|TRBJ2-7
TGTGCCAGCAGTAGGACAGGGAGAGAGCAGTACTTC
CASSRTGREQYF
>-|-|TRBV21-1|TRBJ2-5
TGTGCCAGCAGCTCCCGGACAGGGAAATCTGTGTGTGAGACCCAGTACTTC
CASSSRTGKSVCETQYF
>once|-|TRBV7-3|TRBJ2-7
TGTGCCAGCAGCTCCTATAGGGGAGGCGAGCAGTACTTC
CASSSYRGGEQYF
>-|TRBD1|TRBV3-1|TRBJ2-2
TGTGCCAGCCGCCAAGATCGGGACAGGGGCACCGGGGAGCTGTTTTTT
CASRQDRDRGTGELFF
>-|-|TRBV4-1|TRBJ2-1
TGCGCCAGCAGCCAAGACCGACGGGGAAGCTCCTACAATGAGCAGTTCTTC
CASSQDRRGSSYNEQFF
>few|-|TRBV29-1|TRBJ2-7
TGCAGCGTTGCTTATAACCGTGACGAGCAGTACTTC
CSVAYNRDEQYF
>-|-|TRBV20-1|TRBJ2-7
TGCAGTGTACCGGGCAGGGGCCACGAGCAGTACTTC
CSVPGRGHEQYF
>many|-|TRBV6-5|TRBJ2-7
TGTGCCAGCATTGACCCCCCAGGGCCATCCTACGAGCAGTACTTC
CASIDPPGPSYEQYF
>-|-|TRBV13|TRBJ1-2
TGTGCCAGCAGCTTAGGACGTGCTGTGGGCTACACCTTC
CASSLGRAVGYTF
>-|TRBD2|TRBV20-1|TRBJ2-1
TGCAGTGCTAGTAGAAGCGTGGGAGGGAATGAGCAGTTCTTC
CSASRSVGGNEQFF
>-|TRBD1|TRBV4-2|TRBJ2-1
TGTGCCAGCAGCCAAGATGGGGACAGGCGCTCCTACAATGAGCAGTTCTTC
CASSQDGDRRSYNEQFF
>few|-|TRBV7-2|TRBJ1-2
TGTGCCAGCAGCTTAGAGGGCGGAGGAGCCTATGGCTACACCTTC
CASSLEGGGAYGYTF
>-|TRBD1|TRBV6-1|TRBJ2-2
TGTGCCAGCACCGTAGGACAGGGGGCCAAGAACACCGGGGAGCTGTTTTTT
CASTVGQGAKNTGELFF
>-|TRBD1|TRBV6-2/TRBV6-3|TRBJ2-5
TGTGCCAGCAGTTACTCCACAGGGGGGACCCAGTACTTC
CASSYSTGGTQYF
>-|-|TRBV6-2/TRBV6-3|TRBJ1-1
TGTGCCAGCACCCACGGGACAGAAGCTTTCTTT
CASTHGTEAFF
>once|TRBD2|TRBV20-1|TRBJ2-3
TGCAGTGCTCCGACGAGCGGGAGGGCCAGGGCGCAGTATTTT
CSAPTSGRARAQYF
>-|TRBD1|TRBV18|TRBJ1-1
TGTGCCAGCTCACCCAGGGGGGATGAGGACACTGAAGCTTTCTTT
CASSPRGDEDTEAFF
>-|TRBD1|TRBV30|TRBJ2-1
TGTGCCGGGGGGACAGGCGGAAGTGAGCAGTTCTTC
CAGGTGGSEQFF
>once|TRBD1|TRBV6-5|TRBJ2-7
TGTGCCTGCAGTTACTCCCAGGGGGCCTACTCCTACGAGCAGTACTTC
CACSYSQGAYSYEQYF
>-|TRBD1|TRBV6-6|TRBJ2-5
TGTGCCAGCAGTTACGGTCCGGGACAGGGGCCCAATAATGAGCAGTACTTC
CASSYGPGQGPNNEQYF
>-|TRBD2|TRBV4-1|TRBJ2-3
TGCGCCAGCAGCCAAGACCCGGGGGTAGCGGGGGCCGGATCCACAGATACGCAGTATTTT
CASSQDPGVAGAGSTDTQYF
>-|TRBD2|TRBV4-3|TRBJ2-1
TGCACCAGCAGCCAAGTGGGTAGCGGGAGTAAAAATGAGCAGTTCTTC
CTSSQVGSGSKNEQFF
>-|TRBD1|TRBV29-1|TRBJ2-7
TGCAGCGTTGAGCGGGACAGGGGGGACGAGCAGTACTTC
CSVERDRGDEQYF
>few|-|TRBV16|TRBJ1-1
TGTGCCAGCAGCCAAGCCCCGAACACTGAAGCTTTCTTT
CASSQAPNTEAFF
>-|TRBD2|TRBV2|TRBJ2-2
TGTGCCAGCAAGCGGGAGTACACCGGGGAGCTGTTTTTT
CASKREYTGELFF
>-|-|TRBV7-2|TRBJ2-7
TGTGCCAGCAGCACCCGAACAGGAGAGCCCTACGAGCAGTACTTC
CASSTRTGEPYEQYF
>few|TRBD2|TRBV9|TRBJ2-1
TGTGCCAGCAGCGTAGGGGGAGGGAGCGGGGTTTGGGATGAGCAGTTCTTC
CASSVGGGSGVWDEQFF
>-|-|TRBV6-1|TRBJ2-7
TGTGCCAGCAGGGCGACTGATACCTACGAGCAGTACTTC
CASRATDTYEQYF
>few|-|TRBV7-8|TRBJ2-3
TGTGCCAGCAGCCCTAGATGGGACGATACGCAGTATTTT
CASSPRWDDTQYF
>-|-|TRBV7-9|TRBJ2-3
TGTGCCAGCAGCCCTACCGGGACTCCCCTTGGTCAGGATACGCAGTATTTT
CASSPTGTPLGQDTQYF
>-|-|TRBV12-3/TRBV12-4|TRBJ1-1
TGTGCCAGCAGTTTCAGAAGGTCGACTTTCTTT
CASSFRRSTFF
>-|-|TRBV7-9|TRBJ1-3
TGTGCCAGCAGCTCGACAGGAGTCTCTGGAAACACCATATATTTT
CASSSTGVSGNTIYF
>many|-|TRBV6-6|TRBJ2-7
TGTGCCAGCAGCCCGGGACGGTCCTACGAGCAGTACTTC
CASSPGRSYEQYF
>-|-|TRBV20-1|TRBJ1-4
TGCAGTGCTAGACCGGGGGAAAAACTGTTTTTT
CSARPGEKLFF
>-|-|TRBV20-1|TRBJ1-5
TGCAGTGCTAGAAGGGGCGGCTTATATGGCGATCAGCCCCAGCATTTT
CSARRGGLYGDQPQHF
>-|-|TRBV21-1|TRBJ2-7
TGTGCCAGCAGCAAAATGACTAGCGGGGGCCCTCTCTACGAGCAGTACTTC
CASSKMTSGGPLYEQYF
>-|-|TRBV7-9|TRBJ1-6
TGTGCCAGCAGCTTAGACGTTCCACCCCTCCACTTT
CASSLDVPPLHF
>-|TRBD1|TRBV27|TRBJ1-1
TGTGCCAGCAGATATGACAGGGGCGGCACTGAAGCTTTCTTT
CASRYDRGGTEAFF
>once|TRBD2|TRBV20-1|TRBJ2-1
TGCAGTGCTAGAGTGGCTAGCGGGAACTCTGGTGAGCAGTTCTTC
CSARVASGNSGEQFF
>once|TRBD1|TRBV7-9|TRBJ1-5
TGTGCCAGCAGCTTAGGGACAGGCTTCAATCAGCCCCAGCATTTT
CASSLGTGFNQPQHF
>few|-|TRBV20-1|TRBJ2-1
TGCAGTGCTCAGGCTCTGGGCAATGAGCAGTTCTTC
CSAQALGNEQFF